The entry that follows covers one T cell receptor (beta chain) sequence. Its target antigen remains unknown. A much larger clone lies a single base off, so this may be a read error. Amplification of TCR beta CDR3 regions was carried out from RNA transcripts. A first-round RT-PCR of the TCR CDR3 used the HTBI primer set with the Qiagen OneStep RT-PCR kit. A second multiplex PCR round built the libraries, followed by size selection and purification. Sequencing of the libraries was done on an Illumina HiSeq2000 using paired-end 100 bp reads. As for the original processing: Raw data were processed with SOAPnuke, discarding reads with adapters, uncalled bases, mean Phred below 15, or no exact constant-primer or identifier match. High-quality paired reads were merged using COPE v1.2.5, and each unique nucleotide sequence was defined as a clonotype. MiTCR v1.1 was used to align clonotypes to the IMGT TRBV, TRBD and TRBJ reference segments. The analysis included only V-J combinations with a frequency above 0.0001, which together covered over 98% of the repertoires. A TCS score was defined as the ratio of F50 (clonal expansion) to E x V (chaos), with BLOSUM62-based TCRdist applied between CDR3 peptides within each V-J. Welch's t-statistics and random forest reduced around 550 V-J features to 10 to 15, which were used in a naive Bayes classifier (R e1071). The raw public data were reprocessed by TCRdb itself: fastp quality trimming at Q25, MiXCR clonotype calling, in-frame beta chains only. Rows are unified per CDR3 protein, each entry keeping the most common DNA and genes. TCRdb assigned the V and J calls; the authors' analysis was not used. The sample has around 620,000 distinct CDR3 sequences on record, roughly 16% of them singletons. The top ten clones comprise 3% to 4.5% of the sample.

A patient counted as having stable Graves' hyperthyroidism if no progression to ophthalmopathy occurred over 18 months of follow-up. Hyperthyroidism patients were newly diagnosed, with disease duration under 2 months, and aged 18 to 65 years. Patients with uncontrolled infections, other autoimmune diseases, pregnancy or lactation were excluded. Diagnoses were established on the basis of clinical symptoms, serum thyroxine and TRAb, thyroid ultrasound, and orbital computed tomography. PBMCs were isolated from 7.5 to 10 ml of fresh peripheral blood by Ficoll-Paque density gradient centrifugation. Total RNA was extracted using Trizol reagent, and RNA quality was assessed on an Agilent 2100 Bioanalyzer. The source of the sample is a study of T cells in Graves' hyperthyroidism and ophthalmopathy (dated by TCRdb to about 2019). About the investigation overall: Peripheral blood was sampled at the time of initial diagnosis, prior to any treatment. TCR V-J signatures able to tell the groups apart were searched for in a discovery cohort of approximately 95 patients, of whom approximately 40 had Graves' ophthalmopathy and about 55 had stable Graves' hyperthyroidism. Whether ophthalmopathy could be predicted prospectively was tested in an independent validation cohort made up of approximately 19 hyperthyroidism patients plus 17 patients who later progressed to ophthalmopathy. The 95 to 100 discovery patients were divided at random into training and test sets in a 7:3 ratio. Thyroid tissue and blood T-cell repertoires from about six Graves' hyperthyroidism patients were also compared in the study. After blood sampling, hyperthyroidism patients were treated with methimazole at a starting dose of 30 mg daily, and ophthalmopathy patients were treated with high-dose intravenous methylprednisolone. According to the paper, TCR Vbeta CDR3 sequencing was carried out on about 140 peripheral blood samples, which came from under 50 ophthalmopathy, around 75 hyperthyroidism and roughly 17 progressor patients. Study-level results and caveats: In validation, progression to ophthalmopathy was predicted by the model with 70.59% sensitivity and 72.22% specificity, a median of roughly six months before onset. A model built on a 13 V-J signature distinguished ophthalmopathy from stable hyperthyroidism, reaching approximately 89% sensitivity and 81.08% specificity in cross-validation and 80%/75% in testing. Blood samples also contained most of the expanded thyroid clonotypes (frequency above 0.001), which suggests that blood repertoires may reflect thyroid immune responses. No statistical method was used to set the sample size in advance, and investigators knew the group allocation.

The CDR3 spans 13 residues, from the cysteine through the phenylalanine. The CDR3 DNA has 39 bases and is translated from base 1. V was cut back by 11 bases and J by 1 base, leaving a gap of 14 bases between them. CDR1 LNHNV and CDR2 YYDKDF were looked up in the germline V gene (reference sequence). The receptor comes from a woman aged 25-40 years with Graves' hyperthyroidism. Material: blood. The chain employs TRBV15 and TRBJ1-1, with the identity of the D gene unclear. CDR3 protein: CASLERRNTEAFF. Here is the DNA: TGTGCCTCACTGGAACGTAGGAACACTGAAGCTTTCTTT.